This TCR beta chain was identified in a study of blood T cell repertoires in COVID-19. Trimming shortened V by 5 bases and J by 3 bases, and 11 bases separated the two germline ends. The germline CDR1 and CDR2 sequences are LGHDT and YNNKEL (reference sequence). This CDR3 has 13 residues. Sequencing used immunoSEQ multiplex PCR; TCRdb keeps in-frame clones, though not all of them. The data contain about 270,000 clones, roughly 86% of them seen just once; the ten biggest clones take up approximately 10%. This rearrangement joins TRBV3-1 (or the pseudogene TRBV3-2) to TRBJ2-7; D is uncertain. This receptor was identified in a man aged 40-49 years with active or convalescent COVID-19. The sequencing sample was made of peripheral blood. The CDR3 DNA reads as TGTGCCAGCAGCACCTCGCCCGGCTACGAGCAGTACTTC. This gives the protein CASSTSPGYEQYF.